The source of this T cell receptor (beta chain) is a study of CD8 T cells in ankylosing spondylitis. TCRdb passed the 5' RACE reads through MiXCR, listing each CDR3 protein once. Here the sample spans about 7,000 distinct CDR3 sequences, about 3% being singletons. In its sample, this clonotype was seen many times. With 4 bases clipped from V and 0 bases from J, the junction kept 8 bases outside the gene matches. The CDR3 loop spans 17 amino acids. From germline, CDR1 is SGDLS and CDR2 YYNGEE. The clonotype was recovered from a female donor with ankylosing spondylitis or in good health (not recorded which). Sample: blood, either unsorted or a sorted T cell fraction (not recorded which). The gene calls are TRBV9 and TRBJ1-3; 9 bases agree with TRBD1. CDR3 sequence: CASSTWDRAASGNTIYF. The CDR3 nucleotides are TGTGCCAGCAGCACCTGGGACAGGGCCGCCTCTGGAAACACCATATATTTT.